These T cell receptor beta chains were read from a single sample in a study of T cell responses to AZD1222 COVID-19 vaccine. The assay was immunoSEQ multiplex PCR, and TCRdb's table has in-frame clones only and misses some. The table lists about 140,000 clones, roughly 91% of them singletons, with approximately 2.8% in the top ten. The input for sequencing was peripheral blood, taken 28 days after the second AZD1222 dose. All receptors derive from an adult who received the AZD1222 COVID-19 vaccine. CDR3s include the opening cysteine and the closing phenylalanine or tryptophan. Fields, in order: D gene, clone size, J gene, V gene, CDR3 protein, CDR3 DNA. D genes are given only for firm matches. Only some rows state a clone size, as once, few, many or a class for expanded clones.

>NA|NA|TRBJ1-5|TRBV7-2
CASSLTNSYSGPNQPQHF
TGTGCCAGCAGCTTAACTAACAGCTATTCCGGCCCCAATCAGCCCCAGCATTTT
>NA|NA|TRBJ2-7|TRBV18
CASSPTDISYEQYF
TGTGCCAGCTCACCTACCGACATTTCCTACGAGCAGTACTTC
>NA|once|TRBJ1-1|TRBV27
CASSLNQGNTEAFF
TGTGCCAGCAGTTTAAACCAGGGGAACACTGAAGCTTTCTTT
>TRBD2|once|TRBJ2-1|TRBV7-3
CASSLQSQGGEQFF
TGTGCCAGCAGCCTCCAGTCCCAGGGAGGGGAGCAGTTCTTC
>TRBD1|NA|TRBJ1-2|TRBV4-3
CASSQATDRGYTF
TGCGCCAGCAGCCAAGCCACCGACAGGGGATACACCTTC
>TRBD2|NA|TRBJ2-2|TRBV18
CASSPTRLAGASGGELFF
TGTGCCAGTTCACCGACAAGACTAGCGGGGGCCTCGGGCGGGGAGCTGTTTTTT
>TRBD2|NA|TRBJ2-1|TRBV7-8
CASSVNPSGSYNEQFF
TGTGCCAGCAGCGTAAACCCTAGCGGATCCTACAATGAGCAGTTCTTC
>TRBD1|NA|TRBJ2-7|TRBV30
CAWSSDRGLYEQYF
TGTGCCTGGAGTTCGGACAGGGGGCTATACGAGCAGTACTTC
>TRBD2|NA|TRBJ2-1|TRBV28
CASSPPSGRWYEQFF
TGTGCCAGCAGTCCCCCCAGCGGGAGATGGTATGAGCAGTTCTTC
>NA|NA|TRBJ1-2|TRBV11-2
CASSLGEGNYGYTF
TGTGCCAGCAGCTTAGGGGAGGGGAACTATGGCTACACCTTC
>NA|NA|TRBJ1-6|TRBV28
CASTLRGGRLFISPLHF
TGTGCCAGCACCCTTAGGGGAGGGCGGTTGTTTATTTCACCCCTCCACTTT
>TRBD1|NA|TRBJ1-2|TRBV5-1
CASSILPRQGAGYTF
TGCGCCAGCAGCATACTACCGCGACAGGGAGCTGGCTACACCTTC
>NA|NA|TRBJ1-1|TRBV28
CASSLFGDGDTEAFF
TGTGCCAGCAGTTTATTTGGGGACGGGGACACTGAAGCTTTCTTT
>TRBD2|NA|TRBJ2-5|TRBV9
CASSVGTSRETQYF
TGTGCCAGCAGCGTAGGGACTAGCAGAGAGACCCAGTACTTC
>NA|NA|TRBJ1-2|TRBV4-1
CASSQGEGYGYTF
TGCGCCAGCAGCCAGGGGGAGGGCTATGGCTACACCTTC
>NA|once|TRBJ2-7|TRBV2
CASSEASRLSYEQYF
TGTGCCAGCAGTGAAGCTAGCAGACTCTCCTACGAGCAGTACTTC
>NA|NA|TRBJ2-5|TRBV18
CARPEGQETQYF
TGTGCCAGACCCGAAGGCCAAGAGACCCAGTACTTC
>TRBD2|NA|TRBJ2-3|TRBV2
CASSPYSGQSTDTQYF
TGTGCCAGCAGTCCCTATAGCGGGCAAAGCACAGATACGCAGTATTTT
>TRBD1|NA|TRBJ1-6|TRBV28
CASSPYGTEDNSPLHF
TGTGCCAGCAGTCCATACGGGACAGAGGATAATTCACCCCTCCACTTT
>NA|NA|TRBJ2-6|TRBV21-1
CASSRESGANVLTF
TGTGCCAGCAGCAGGGAATCTGGGGCCAACGTCCTGACTTTC
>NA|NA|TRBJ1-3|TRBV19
CASSTFRGRGGNTIYF
TGTGCCAGTAGTACCTTCCGAGGCCGGGGAGGAAACACCATATATTTT
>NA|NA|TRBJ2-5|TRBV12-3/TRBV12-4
CASSQGIKETQYF
TGTGCCAGCAGTCAGGGAATAAAGGAGACCCAGTACTTC
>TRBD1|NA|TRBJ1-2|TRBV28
CASSSHSRDSNGYTF
TGTGCCAGCAGTTCCCATTCCCGGGACAGCAATGGCTACACCTTC
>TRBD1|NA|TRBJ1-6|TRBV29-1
CSARDRESYNSPLHF
TGCAGCGCTCGGGACAGGGAATCCTATAATTCACCCCTCCACTTT
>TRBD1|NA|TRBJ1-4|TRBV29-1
CSAGQANEKLFF
TGCAGCGCCGGACAGGCTAATGAAAAACTGTTTTTT
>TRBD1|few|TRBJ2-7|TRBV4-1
CASSQLGQVEEQYF
TGCGCCAGCAGCCAATTGGGACAGGTGGAAGAGCAGTACTTC
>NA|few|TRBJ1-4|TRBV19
CAAQRARDEKLFF
TGTGCCGCGCAACGTGCCCGGGATGAAAAACTGTTTTTT
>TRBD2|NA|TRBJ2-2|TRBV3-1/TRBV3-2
CASSQVRSGRARTGELFF
TGTGCCAGCAGCCAAGTCCGGAGCGGGAGGGCGAGGACCGGGGAGCTGTTTTTT
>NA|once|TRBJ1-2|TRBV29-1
CSVEGRGYGGYTF
TGCAGCGTTGAGGGCCGGGGGTATGGTGGCTACACCTTC
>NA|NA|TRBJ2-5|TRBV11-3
CASSRDPQETQYF
TGTGCCAGCAGCAGGGACCCCCAAGAGACCCAGTACTTC
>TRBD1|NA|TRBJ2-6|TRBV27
CASSRDRGPGANVLTF
TGTGCCAGCAGTCGAGACAGGGGGCCTGGGGCCAACGTCCTGACTTTC
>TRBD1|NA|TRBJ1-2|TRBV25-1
CASSERGQLNFYGYTF
TGTGCCAGCAGTGAAAGGGGACAGCTAAATTTCTATGGCTACACCTTC
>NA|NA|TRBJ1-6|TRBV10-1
CASSETGLSPLHF
TGCGCCAGCAGTGAGACAGGACTTTCACCCCTCCACTTT
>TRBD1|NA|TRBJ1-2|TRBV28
CASSLMDRALGYTF
TGTGCCAGCTCTCTCATGGACAGGGCTTTAGGCTACACCTTC
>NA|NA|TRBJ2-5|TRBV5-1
CASSTTPGTTQETQYF
TGCGCCAGCAGTACAACCCCCGGGACGACACAAGAGACCCAGTACTTC
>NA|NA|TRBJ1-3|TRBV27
CASGMGGNTIYF
TGTGCCAGCGGGATGGGTGGAAACACCATATATTTT
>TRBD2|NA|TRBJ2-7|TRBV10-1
CASSEGTSGGEQYF
TGCGCCAGCAGTGAAGGGACTAGCGGTGGCGAGCAGTACTTC
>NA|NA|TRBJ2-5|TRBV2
CASSEDVGGRTQYF
TGTGCCAGCAGTGAAGACGTGGGGGGGCGGACCCAGTACTTC
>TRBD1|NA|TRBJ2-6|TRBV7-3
CASSQDRGYRGANVLTF
TGTGCCAGCAGCCAGGACAGGGGTTATAGAGGGGCCAACGTCCTGACTTTC
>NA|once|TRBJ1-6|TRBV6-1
CASSEEETVALHF
TGTGCCAGCAGTGAAGAAGAGACGGTGGCCCTCCACTTT
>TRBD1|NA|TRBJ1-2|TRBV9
CASSVGGGGARGYTF
TGTGCCAGCAGCGTAGGGGGAGGGGGCGCCAGGGGCTACACCTTC
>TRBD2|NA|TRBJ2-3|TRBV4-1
CASSQDGSSGRATDTQYF
TGCGCCAGCAGCCAAGATGGTTCGAGCGGGAGGGCCACAGATACGCAGTATTTT
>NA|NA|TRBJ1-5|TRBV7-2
CASSLISHSNQPQHF
TGTGCCAGCAGCTTAATTTCCCATAGCAATCAGCCCCAGCATTTT
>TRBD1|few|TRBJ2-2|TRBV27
CASMAWTGSGGELFF
TGTGCCAGCATGGCCTGGACAGGTAGTGGCGGGGAGCTGTTTTTT
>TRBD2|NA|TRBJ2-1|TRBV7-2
CASSLGGGSVGEQFF
TGTGCCAGCAGCTTAGGGGGAGGGAGCGTGGGTGAGCAGTTCTTC
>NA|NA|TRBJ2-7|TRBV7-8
CASSLVDGWSSYEQYF
TGTGCCAGCAGCTTAGTGGACGGATGGAGCTCCTACGAGCAGTACTTC
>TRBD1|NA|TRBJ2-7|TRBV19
CASHRTGGFYEQYF
TGTGCCAGCCATAGGACAGGGGGCTTCTACGAGCAGTACTTC
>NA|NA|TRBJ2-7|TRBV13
CASSRGGGKYEQYF
TGTGCCAGCAGCCGCGGAGGGGGTAAATACGAGCAGTACTTC
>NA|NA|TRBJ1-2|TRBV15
CATSQGGVQANYGYTF
TGTGCCACCAGCCAAGGTGGGGTCCAAGCTAACTATGGCTACACCTTC
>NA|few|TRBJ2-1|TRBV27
CASSQQGYEQFF
TGTGCCAGCAGCCAACAGGGTTATGAGCAGTTCTTC
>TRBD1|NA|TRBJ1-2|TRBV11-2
CASSLDSGQGTNGYTF
TGTGCCAGCAGCTTAGATTCGGGACAGGGGACAAATGGCTACACCTTC
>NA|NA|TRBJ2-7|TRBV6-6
CASRRPPGYEQYF
TGTGCCAGCAGACGACCGCCGGGGTACGAGCAGTACTTC